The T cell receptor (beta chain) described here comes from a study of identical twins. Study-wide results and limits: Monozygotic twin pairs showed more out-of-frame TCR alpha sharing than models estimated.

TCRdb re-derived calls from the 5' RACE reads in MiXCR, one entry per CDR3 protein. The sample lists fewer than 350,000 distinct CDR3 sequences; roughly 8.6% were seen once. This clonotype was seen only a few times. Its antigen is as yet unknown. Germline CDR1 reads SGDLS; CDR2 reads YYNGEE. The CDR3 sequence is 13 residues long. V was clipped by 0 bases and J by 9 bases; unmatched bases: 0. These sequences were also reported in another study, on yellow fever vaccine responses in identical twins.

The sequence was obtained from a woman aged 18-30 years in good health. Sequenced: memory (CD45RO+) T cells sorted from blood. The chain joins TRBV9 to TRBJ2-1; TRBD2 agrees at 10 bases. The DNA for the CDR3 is TGTGCCAGCAGCGTAGCTAGCGGGGGTGAGCAGTTCTTC. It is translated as CASSVASGGEQFF.